One sample yielded the 21 T cell receptor beta chains listed below, sequenced in a study of Ad26.COV2.S vaccination and SARS-CoV-2 variants. Method: immunoSEQ multiplex PCR; TCRdb's copy keeps in-frame clones and lacks some. The sample yields over 400,000 clones, 90% seen once. Treatment specified: approximately 18 received Ad26.COV2.S at low or high dose, single or two shots; about 5 received placebo; per-sample allocation not given. Vaccine and placebo recipients were sampled on day 63 after the first injection. Sequenced here: peripheral blood, sampled in a trial of Ad26.COV2.S vaccine versus placebo. All receptors come from a person aged 18-60 years who received the Ad26.COV2.S COVID-19 vaccine or a placebo.

This chain joins TRBV9 and TRBJ1-5; tentatively, D is TRBD1 (5 bases). The V gene lost 5 bases and the J gene lost 1 base, with 22 bases spanning the gap. The CDR3 is made up of 18 amino acids. CDR1 and CDR2 from the germline V gene are SGDLS and YYNGEE. DNA for the CDR3: TGTGCCAGCAGTTCCTCCGGGGGGAAGGTATGGAGCAATCAGCCCCAGCATTTT. Translated: CASSSSGGKVWSNQPQHF.

The chain couples TRBV5-1 to TRBJ2-3; D is ambiguous. V dropped 6 bases and J dropped 6 bases, with 8 bases sitting between them. Germline V gives CDR1 SGHRS, CDR2 YFSETQ. This CDR3 region has 11 residues. CDR3 sequence: CASKATDTQYF. Here the CDR3 DNA reads TGCGCCAGCAAAGCCACGGATACGCAGTATTTT.

The genes are TRBV11-2 and TRBJ2-7; D is unclear. Germline V CDR1 and CDR2: SGHAT, FQNNGV. V was cut by 2 bases and J by 3 bases, with 11 bases left in between. The CDR3 extends over 14 amino acids. The CDR3 DNA is TGTGCCAGCAGCTTATATCCCGAATTCTACGAGCAGTACTTC. Protein sequence: CASSLYPEFYEQYF.

This chain connects TRBV5-6 to TRBJ2-7, with 7 bases matching TRBD2. With 1 base clipped from V and 6 bases from J, the junction kept 19 bases outside the gene matches. This CDR3 has 18 residues. The germline CDR1 and CDR2 sequences are SGHDT and YYEEEE. The CDR3 reads CASSLSMSVAGRGGEQYF. The CDR3 DNA sequence: TGTGCCAGCAGCTTGAGTATGAGTGTTGCGGGACGCGGGGGCGAGCAGTACTTC.

This clone was observed a single time. The rearrangement joins TRBV7-2 to TRBJ2-2; 7 bases fit TRBD2. The CDR3 runs 13 residues. Losses at the gene ends were 3 bases for V and 6 bases for J; bases not matched to a gene: 1. The germline V gene has CDR1 SGHTA and CDR2 FQGNSA. DNA for the CDR3: TGTGCCAGCAGCTTTACTAGCGCCGGGGAGCTGTTTTTT. This gives the protein CASSFTSAGELFF.

The rearrangement links TRBV6-2 or TRBV6-3 to TRBJ2-7; 8 bases match TRBD2. The V segment lost 5 bases and the J segment 5 bases; nucleotides outside the gene matches: 8. Germline V lookup: CDR1 MNHEY, CDR2 SVGEGT. This CDR3 contains 14 residues. This chain's CDR3 is CASSLSGSSDEQYF. The CDR3 DNA follows: TGTGCCAGCAGTCTGAGCGGGAGCTCGGACGAGCAGTACTTC.

The rearrangement uses TRBV28 and TRBJ1-1; D is ambiguous. V lost 5 bases and J lost 0, with 13 bases in between. The CDR3 contains 15 residues. The germline CDR1 and CDR2 sequences are MDHEN and SYDVKM. The CDR3 loop is CASSPPHGMNTEAFF. The CDR3 nucleotides read TGTGCCAGCAGTCCTCCCCATGGTATGAACACTGAAGCTTTCTTT.

This rearrangement joins TRBV5-4 to TRBJ2-3, with TRBD1 matching 7 bases. V shed 0 bases and J 3 bases; nucleotides not matched to a gene: 7. Germline V gene lookup returns CDR1 SGHNT and CDR2 YYREEE (reference sequence). The CDR3 has 16 amino acids. CDR3 sequence: CASSLGGGLMTDTQYF. The CDR3 coding sequence is TGTGCCAGCAGCTTGGGAGGGGGCTTAATGACAGATACGCAGTATTTT.

The chain links TRBV25-1 to TRBJ2-2, with 12 bases matching TRBD2. This CDR3 spans 17 amino acids. CDR1 and CDR2 (germline): MGHDK, SYGVNS. The V gene end was trimmed by 2 bases and the J gene end by 3 bases; junction bases not matched to a gene: 4. CDR3 in DNA: TGTGCCAGCAGTGAAACCCGACTAGCGGGAGACACCGGGGAGCTGTTTTTT. Residues: CASSETRLAGDTGELFF.

This chain uses TRBV3-1 (or the pseudogene TRBV3-2) with TRBJ1-1, with no clear D. V lost 0 bases and J 11 bases, leaving 13 bases between the germline ends. CDR1 LGHDT and CDR2 YNNKEL come from the germline V gene (reference sequence). CDR3 length: 13 amino acids. Here the CDR3 DNA reads TGTGCCAGCAGCCAAGATTCGGGGATTCGGGCTTTCTTT. This encodes CASSQDSGIRAFF.

This clone was picked up a small number of times. The chain joins TRBV19 to TRBJ1-5; 8 bases are a match to TRBD1. The CDR3 length is 15 residues. The germline CDR1 and CDR2 sequences are LNHDA and SQIVND (reference sequence). V lost 6 bases to trimming and J lost 0 bases; unmatched junction nucleotides: 4. The CDR3 reads CASRQGAYSNQPQHF. As DNA, the CDR3 is TGTGCCAGTAGGCAGGGGGCCTATAGCAATCAGCCCCAGCATTTT.

The rearrangement joins TRBV7-9 to TRBJ1-1; 7 bases agree with TRBD1. This CDR3 contains 14 residues. CDR1 and CDR2 from the germline V gene are SEHNR and FQNEAQ (reference sequence). V lost 5 bases and J lost 4; bases outside the gene matches: 7. Written as DNA, the CDR3 is TGTGCCAGCAGCCCCCCTGCAGGGGGCACTGAAGCTTTCTTT. The encoded protein is CASSPPAGGTEAFF.

The chain's CDR3 is CASSYIASGDPKGAQYF. The CDR3 region has the DNA TGTGCCAGCAGTTACATCGCCTCAGGGGACCCCAAAGGGGCCCAGTACTTC. The rearrangement uses TRBV6-2 or TRBV6-3 and TRBJ2-5; weak D call: TRBD1 (6 bases). Germline-derived CDR1 and CDR2 are MNHEY and SVGEGT. V lost 2 bases to trimming and J lost 9 bases, with 25 bases between them. The CDR3 consists of 17 residues.

CDR3 in DNA: TGTGCCAGCAGTGCGCAGCCGAGCTCCTACAATGAGCAGTTCTTC. Its protein product is CASSAQPSSYNEQFF. The chain combines TRBV6-4 with TRBJ2-1; D not resolved. The CDR3 has 15 amino acids. Trimming removed 4 bases at V and 0 bases at J, with 10 bases between. Germline V gene data show CDR1 as MRHNA and CDR2 as SNTAGT.

This clone was seen once. This chain links TRBV9 with TRBJ2-1, with D perhaps being TRBD1 or TRBD2 (5 bases each). V shed 2 bases and J shed 7 bases, with 16 bases lying between them. CDR1 is SGDLS, CDR2 YYNGEE, per germline. The CDR3 has 15 residues. CDR3 sequence: CASSVSGTAANEQFF. The DNA for the CDR3 is TGTGCCAGCAGCGTGTCCGGGACGGCTGCGAATGAGCAGTTCTTC.

The chain is built from TRBV12-3 or TRBV12-4 and TRBJ1-3, with D hard to call. The germline V and J ends were trimmed by 2 bases and 5 bases, with 7 bases remaining between them. CDR3 length: 13 amino acids. The CDR3 sequence is CASSLRSRNTIYF. CDR3 coding DNA: TGTGCCAGCAGTTTAAGGAGCAGAAACACCATATATTTT.

This clone appeared a single time. The same CDR3 is also encoded by other DNA sequences in this sample. The chain links TRBV5-1 to TRBJ2-7; weak D call: TRBD2 (5 bases). Per the germline V gene, CDR1 is SGHRS and CDR2 is YFSETQ. The CDR3 spans 13 residues. V lost 4 bases and J lost 3, with 11 bases in between. CDR3 DNA sequence: TGCGCCAGCAGCCTAACCGGAGGCTACGAGCAGTACTTC. Amino acids: CASSLTGGYEQYF.

The chain uses TRBV5-1 and TRBJ1-2; possible D gene TRBD1, 5 bases. There are 15 residues in the CDR3. The germline gives CDR1 SGHRS, CDR2 YFSETQ. V lost 0 bases and J lost 4, with 13 bases in between. This chain's CDR3 is CASSLGTGDPYGYTF. Written as DNA, the CDR3 is TGCGCCAGCAGCTTGGGTACAGGAGACCCCTATGGCTACACCTTC.

The chain employs TRBV28 and TRBJ2-7; 8 nucleotides align to TRBD1. Trimming at V came to 6 bases and at J to 5 bases, leaving 21 bases not matched to a gene. The CDR3 loop spans 18 amino acids. The V gene's germline CDR1 is MDHEN and CDR2 SYDVKM. Written as DNA, the CDR3 is TGTGCCAGCAGCCTGACCTCCCTCCCAGGGGGCAGGGTAAACGAGCAGTACTTC. This encodes CASSLTSLPGGRVNEQYF.

This clone was detected once. A much larger clone differs from this one at a single base, so this may be a read error. Other DNA sequences in this specimen translate into the identical CDR3. The V and J genes are TRBV15 and TRBJ1-1; D is uncertain. The ends were cut back, 1 base at V and 1 base at J, with 4 bases in the middle. The length of the CDR3 is 13 residues. Germline CDR1 LNHNV, CDR2 YYDKDF (reference sequence). The CDR3 here is CATSRAGNTEAFF. The CDR3 nucleotides are TGTGCCACCAGCAGAGCGGGGAACACTGAAGCTTTCTTT.

The chain has TRBV12-2 and TRBJ1-5. TRBV12-2 is a pseudogene segment. The CDR3 extends over 17 amino acids. CDR3 residues: CASRLLDREGINQPQHF. In DNA, the CDR3 is TGTGCAAGTCGCTTACTCGATCGGGAGGGGATCAATCAGCCCCAGCATTTT.